The 10 T cell receptor beta chains below all came from one sample that was sequenced in a study of T cell responses to AZD1222 COVID-19 vaccine. The protocol was immunoSEQ multiplex PCR, while the TCRdb copy is restricted to in-frame clones and leaves out a portion. Among roughly 180,000 clones listed, about 89% were seen once. Specimen: peripheral blood, collected on day 0 of MenACWY control vaccination. The source is an adult in good health.

For this clone: Other DNA sequences in the same sample also yield this CDR3. This sequence joins TRBV9 and TRBJ2-5; D might be TRBD2 (6 bases). V lost 0 bases and J 1 base, leaving 13 bases between the germline ends. Germline-derived CDR1 and CDR2 are SGDLS and YYNGEE. The CDR3 covers 16 residues. CDR3: CASSVGAGGLQETQYF. The CDR3 DNA reads as TGTGCCAGCAGCGTAGGGGCTGGGGGACTCCAAGAGACCCAGTACTTC.

Turning to this clone: An end of the junction does not agree with germline; a read error may underlie this. The chain couples TRBV5-5 to TRBJ2-2, with 8 bases matching TRBD2. The CDR3 has 16 amino acids. Looked up from germline, CDR1 is SGHKS and CDR2 is YYEKEE (reference sequence). This CDR3 reads CGSSWEAGGVAGELFF. The CDR3 region has the DNA TGTGGCAGCAGCTGGGAGGCGGGAGGCGTGGCCGGGGAGCTGTTTTTT.

The DNA for the CDR3 is TGTGCCTGGAGAGTAGCTGGGGCTGGTGAGCAGTTCTTC. This sequence encodes CAWRVAGAGEQFF. The rearrangement joins TRBV30 to TRBJ2-1, with a weak D call TRBD1 (5 bases). The CDR3 spans 13 residues. In germline, CDR1 is GTSNPN, CDR2 SVGIG (reference sequence). The V and J ends lost 3 bases and 9 bases respectively, with 15 bases between them.

The sample holds a few counts of this clone. The chain is built from TRBV11-1 and TRBJ2-7; D is unclear. CDR1 is SGHAT, CDR2 FQDESV, per germline (reference sequence). This CDR3 has 14 amino acids. The ends were cut back, 2 bases at V and 3 bases at J, with 11 bases in the middle. This CDR3 reads CASSLKLYDYEQYF. CDR3 DNA: TGTGCCAGCAGCTTAAAACTCTATGACTACGAGCAGTACTTC.

The J gene is TRBJ1-2, the V gene TRBV27, with TRBD1 identical over 8 bases. The CDR3 consists of 17 residues. V dropped 5 bases and J dropped 7; count of bases not matched to a gene: 18. CDR1 and CDR2 (germline): MNHEY, SMNVEV (reference sequence). Here the CDR3 reads CASSPSGQAPFLGGYTF. In DNA form, the CDR3 reads TGTGCCAGCAGTCCATCGGGACAGGCTCCCTTTTTGGGTGGCTACACCTTC.

The genes are TRBV7-2 and TRBJ2-7; 9 nucleotides align to TRBD2. The CDR3 sequence is 15 residues long. Germline loops: CDR1 SGHTA, CDR2 FQGNSA. Trimming removed 3 bases from V and 0 bases from J; junction bases left unmatched: 3. The CDR3 reads CASSFQAGGSYEQYF. The CDR3 region has the DNA TGTGCCAGCAGCTTTCAAGCGGGAGGCTCCTACGAGCAGTACTTC.

The chain combines TRBV12-3 or TRBV12-4 with TRBJ2-7; no clear D. The CDR3 is 13 residues long. The V gene lost 2 bases and the J gene lost 1 base, with 6 bases spanning the gap. CDR3 sequence reads: CASSLLSSYEQYF. The CDR3 nucleotides read TGTGCCAGCAGTTTATTAAGTTCCTACGAGCAGTACTTC.

The V gene is TRBV28, the J gene TRBJ2-7; perhaps TRBD2 as D (6 bases). Germline-derived CDR1 and CDR2 are MDHEN and SYDVKM. The CDR3 consists of 13 residues. Trimming took off 3 bases at V and 3 bases at J, with 9 bases between the two ends. The CDR3 reads CASSLGSGYEQYF. For the CDR3, the DNA is TGTGCCAGCAGTTTGGGTAGCGGCTACGAGCAGTACTTC.

This clone was picked up one time. The chain carries TRBV10-3 and TRBJ2-2; D might be TRBD1 or TRBD2, each matching 6 bases. This CDR3 region has 15 residues. Trimming stripped 0 bases from V and 5 bases from J, with 10 bases between. Germline V gene sequence: CDR1 ENHRY, CDR2 SYGVKD. CDR3 DNA: TGTGCCATCAGTGAGTCGCGAGGGGGGACCGGGGAGCTGTTTTTT. Its protein is CAISESRGGTGELFF.

This chain joins TRBV7-2 and TRBJ2-7; D gene unclear. Germline loops: CDR1 SGHTA, CDR2 FQGNSA. This CDR3 is built from 13 residues. V shed 6 bases and J shed 9 bases, with 18 bases lying between them. The CDR3 region has the DNA TGTGCCAGCAGTTTGGACGATCCCCGCGTGCAGTACTTC. Residues: CASSLDDPRVQYF.